The clone carrying this T cell receptor beta chain was detected a few times. The sample is drawn from a study of control samples from healthy donors and cancer patients. Sequencing was performed with immunoSEQ multiplex PCR; in TCRdb, only in-frame clones are kept and a portion is missing. The sample has approximately 44,000 clones; roughly 77% are singletons. This CDR3 is built from 11 residues. Germline V gene sequence: CDR1 GTSNPN, CDR2 SVGIG (reference sequence). The V and J ends lost 0 bases and 7 bases respectively, with 4 bases between them. The sample comprised formalin-fixed, paraffin-embedded tissue. The chain is built from TRBV30 and TRBJ2-4; D gene ambiguous. This receptor was identified in a male donor with melanoma. In nucleotides, the CDR3 is TGTGCCTGGAGTGTCCTTAACATTCAGTACTTC. Protein product: CAWSVLNIQYF. Variable domain in full (rest from reference TRBV30 and TRBJ2-4): SQTIHQWPATLVQPVGSPLSLECTVEGTSNPNLYWYRQAAGRGLQLLFYSVGIGQISSEVPQNLSASRPQDRQFILSSKKLLLSDSGFYLCAWSVLNIQYFGAGTRLSVL.